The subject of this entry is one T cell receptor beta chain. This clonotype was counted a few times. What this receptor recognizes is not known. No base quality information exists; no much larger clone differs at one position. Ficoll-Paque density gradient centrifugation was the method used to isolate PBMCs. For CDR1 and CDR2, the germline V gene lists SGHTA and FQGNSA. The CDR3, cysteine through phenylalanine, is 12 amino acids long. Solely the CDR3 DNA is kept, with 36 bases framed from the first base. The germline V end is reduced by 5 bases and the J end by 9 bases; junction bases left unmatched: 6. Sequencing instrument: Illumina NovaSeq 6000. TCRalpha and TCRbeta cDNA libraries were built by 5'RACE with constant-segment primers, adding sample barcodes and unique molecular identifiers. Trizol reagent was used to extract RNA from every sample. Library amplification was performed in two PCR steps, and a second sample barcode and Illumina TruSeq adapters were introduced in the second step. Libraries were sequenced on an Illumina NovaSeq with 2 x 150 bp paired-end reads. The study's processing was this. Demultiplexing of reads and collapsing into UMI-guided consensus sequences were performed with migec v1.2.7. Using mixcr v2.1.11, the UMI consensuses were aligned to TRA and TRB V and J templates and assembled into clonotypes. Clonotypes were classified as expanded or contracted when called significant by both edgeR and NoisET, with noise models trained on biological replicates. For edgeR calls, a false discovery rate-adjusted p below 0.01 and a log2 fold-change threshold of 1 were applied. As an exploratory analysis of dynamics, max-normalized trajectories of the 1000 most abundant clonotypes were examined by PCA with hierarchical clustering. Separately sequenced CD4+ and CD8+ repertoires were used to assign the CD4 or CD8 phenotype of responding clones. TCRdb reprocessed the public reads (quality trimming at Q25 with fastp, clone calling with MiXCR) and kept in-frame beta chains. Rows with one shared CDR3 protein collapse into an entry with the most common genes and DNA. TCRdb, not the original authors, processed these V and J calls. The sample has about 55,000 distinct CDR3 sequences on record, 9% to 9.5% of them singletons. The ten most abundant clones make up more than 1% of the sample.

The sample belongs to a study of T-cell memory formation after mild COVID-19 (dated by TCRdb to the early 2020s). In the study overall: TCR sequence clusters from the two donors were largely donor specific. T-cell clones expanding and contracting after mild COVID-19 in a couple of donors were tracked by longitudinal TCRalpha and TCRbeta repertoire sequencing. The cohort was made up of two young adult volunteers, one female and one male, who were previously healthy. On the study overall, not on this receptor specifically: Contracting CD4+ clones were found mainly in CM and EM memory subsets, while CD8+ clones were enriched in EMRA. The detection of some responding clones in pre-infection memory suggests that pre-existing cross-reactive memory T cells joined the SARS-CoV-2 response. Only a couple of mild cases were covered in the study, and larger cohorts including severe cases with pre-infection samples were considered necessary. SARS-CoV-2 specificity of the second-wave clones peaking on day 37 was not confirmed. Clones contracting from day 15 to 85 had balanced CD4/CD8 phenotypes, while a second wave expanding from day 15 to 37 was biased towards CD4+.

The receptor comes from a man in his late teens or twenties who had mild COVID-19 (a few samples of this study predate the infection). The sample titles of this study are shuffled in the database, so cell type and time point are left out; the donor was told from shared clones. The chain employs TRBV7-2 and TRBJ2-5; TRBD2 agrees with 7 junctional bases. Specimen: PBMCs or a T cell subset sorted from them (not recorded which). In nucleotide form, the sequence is TGTGCCAGCAGCGGCCGGGCGGGGGCCCAGTACTTC. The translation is CASSGRAGAQYF.